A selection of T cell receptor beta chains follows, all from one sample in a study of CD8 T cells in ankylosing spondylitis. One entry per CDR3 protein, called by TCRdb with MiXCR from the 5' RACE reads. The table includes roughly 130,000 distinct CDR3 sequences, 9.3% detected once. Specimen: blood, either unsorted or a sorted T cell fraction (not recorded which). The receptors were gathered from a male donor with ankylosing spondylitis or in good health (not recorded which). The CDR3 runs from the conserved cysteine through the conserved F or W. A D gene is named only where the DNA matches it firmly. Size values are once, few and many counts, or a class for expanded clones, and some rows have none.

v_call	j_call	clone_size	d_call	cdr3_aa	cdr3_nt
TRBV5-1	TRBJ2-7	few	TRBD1	CASSASGTGGYEQYF	TGCGCCAGCAGCGCCTCCGGGACAGGGGGCTACGAGCAGTACTTC
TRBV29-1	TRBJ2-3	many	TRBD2	CSVWVGTSATDTQYF	TGCAGCGTTTGGGTTGGGACTAGCGCCACAGATACGCAGTATTTT
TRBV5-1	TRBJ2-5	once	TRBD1	CASSPGQPETHYF	TGCGCCAGCAGCCCGGGACAGCCGGAGACCCATTACTTC
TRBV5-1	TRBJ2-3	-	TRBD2	CASSPGLVGSTDTQYF	TGCGCCAGCAGCCCAGGACTAGTCGGAAGCACAGATACGCAGTATTTT
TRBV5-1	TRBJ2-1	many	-	CASSLGLVYDEQFF	TGCGCCAGCAGCTTGGGACTAGTGTACGATGAGCAGTTCTTC
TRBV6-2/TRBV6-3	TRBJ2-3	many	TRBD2	CASSSGLAGSTDTQYF	TGTGCCAGCAGTTCCGGACTAGCGGGAAGCACAGATACGCAGTATTTT
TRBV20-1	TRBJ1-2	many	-	CSAERRDGTSYGYTF	TGCAGTGCCGAAAGGAGGGACGGAACCAGCTATGGCTACACCTTC
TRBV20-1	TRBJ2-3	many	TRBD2	CSAILFGRAEDTQYF	TGCAGTGCTATCCTTTTCGGGAGGGCCGAAGATACGCAGTATTTT
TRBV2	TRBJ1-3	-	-	CASCLRGGPLGYGNTIYF	TGTGCCAGCTGTTTACGGGGCGGGCCACTCGGATATGGAAACACCATATATTTT
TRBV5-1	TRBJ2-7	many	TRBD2	CASSPRQFSGLGPDEQYF	TGCGCCAGCAGCCCAAGACAGTTTTCGGGACTAGGGCCGGACGAGCAGTACTTC
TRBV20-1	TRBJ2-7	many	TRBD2	CSAPGTSGTILSEEQYF	TGCAGTGCTCCCGGGACTAGCGGGACTATTTTGTCGGAGGAGCAGTACTTC
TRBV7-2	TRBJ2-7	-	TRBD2	CASSLTSGRSYEQYF	TGTGCCAGCAGCCTGACTAGCGGGAGGTCCTACGAGCAGTACTTC